A selection of T cell receptor beta chains follows, all from one sample in a study of OX40 agonist ivuxolimab in advanced cancers. Data came from immunoSEQ multiplex PCR; TCRdb stores just in-frame clones and leaves some out. The sample has some 28,000 clones, about 79% seen once. The specimen comprised CD4+ or CD8+ T cells sorted from blood, sampled in a trial of the OX40 agonist ivuxolimab. Receptor source: an adult with an advanced solid tumor such as melanoma, head and neck, liver or kidney cancer. Both conserved end residues are part of each CDR3. Each record gives: clone size, D gene, V gene, J gene, CDR3 DNA, CDR3 protein. A D gene is named only where the DNA matches it firmly. Size is omitted from some rows. Given values are once, few, many or a class for expanded clones.

clone_size: -; d_call: -; v_call: TRBV4-1; j_call: TRBJ1-5; cdr3_nt: TGCGCCAGCAGCCAAATTCCAGGGGAAAATCAGCCCCAGCATTTT; cdr3_aa: CASSQIPGENQPQHF
clone_size: few; d_call: -; v_call: TRBV2; j_call: TRBJ1-2; cdr3_nt: TGTGCCAGCAGTTACCGGGGGCTTAACTATGGCTACACCTTC; cdr3_aa: CASSYRGLNYGYTF
clone_size: -; d_call: -; v_call: TRBV2; j_call: TRBJ1-1; cdr3_nt: TGTGCCAGCAGCCAAACGGTAGACTTTACTAACACTGAAGCTTTCTTT; cdr3_aa: CASSQTVDFTNTEAFF
clone_size: -; d_call: TRBD2; v_call: TRBV14; j_call: TRBJ2-4; cdr3_nt: TGTGCCAGCAGCACCGGGGGGGAAGCCAAAAACATTCAGTACTTC; cdr3_aa: CASSTGGEAKNIQYF
clone_size: -; d_call: -; v_call: TRBV14; j_call: TRBJ2-7; cdr3_nt: TGTGCCAGCAGCCAGGCCGGGGTCTACGAGCAGTACTTC; cdr3_aa: CASSQAGVYEQYF
clone_size: -; d_call: TRBD2; v_call: TRBV4-2; j_call: TRBJ2-3; cdr3_nt: TGTGCCAGCAGCCAAGATGGGGCGGGGGGGCTCACAGATACGCAGTATTTT; cdr3_aa: CASSQDGAGGLTDTQYF
clone_size: -; d_call: -; v_call: TRBV4-2; j_call: TRBJ1-4; cdr3_nt: TGTGCCAGCAGCCAAGGGTTTACAGGGAAGAGGGCTGAAAAACTGTTTTTT; cdr3_aa: CASSQGFTGKRAEKLFF
clone_size: few; d_call: -; v_call: TRBV10-3; j_call: TRBJ1-2; cdr3_nt: TGTGCCATCAGCCCGGCTGCCGCGTGGGATGGCTACACCTTC; cdr3_aa: CAISPAAAWDGYTF
clone_size: -; d_call: TRBD2; v_call: TRBV7-8; j_call: TRBJ2-5; cdr3_nt: TGTGCCAGCAGCCATCCCGGGACTAGCGGGGGGGTTGAGACCCAGTACTTC; cdr3_aa: CASSHPGTSGGVETQYF
clone_size: -; d_call: TRBD1; v_call: TRBV27; j_call: TRBJ2-7; cdr3_nt: TGTGCCAGCAGTTTGGGGGACAGGGGGTTCTACGAGCAGTACTTC; cdr3_aa: CASSLGDRGFYEQYF
clone_size: -; d_call: -; v_call: TRBV30; j_call: TRBJ1-6; cdr3_nt: TGTGCCTGGAGTCTCCCAGGGGCCCATAATTCACCCCTCCACTTT; cdr3_aa: CAWSLPGAHNSPLHF
clone_size: few; d_call: TRBD1; v_call: TRBV6-1; j_call: TRBJ2-7; cdr3_nt: TGTGCCAGCAGGGACAGGGGGCGCGTTTACGAGCAGTACTTC; cdr3_aa: CASRDRGRVYEQYF
clone_size: -; d_call: -; v_call: TRBV5-1; j_call: TRBJ1-5; cdr3_nt: TGCGCCAGCAGCTTAGAGAGCAATCAGCCCCAGCATTTT; cdr3_aa: CASSLESNQPQHF
clone_size: -; d_call: -; v_call: TRBV30; j_call: TRBJ1-5; cdr3_nt: TGTGCCTGGACCACGCGGGGGGCATACAATCAGCCCCAGCATTTT; cdr3_aa: CAWTTRGAYNQPQHF
clone_size: -; d_call: -; v_call: TRBV28; j_call: TRBJ1-1; cdr3_nt: TGTGCCAGCAGTTCGGGACAAATTGACGCTTTCTTT; cdr3_aa: CASSSGQIDAFF
clone_size: -; d_call: -; v_call: TRBV15; j_call: TRBJ1-2; cdr3_nt: TGTGCCACCAGCAGAGTGGGTTTTGACCTTAATGGCTACACCTTC; cdr3_aa: CATSRVGFDLNGYTF
clone_size: -; d_call: -; v_call: TRBV18; j_call: TRBJ1-1; cdr3_nt: TGTGCCAGCTCACCCTCAGGTGTCGGCACTGAAGCTTTCTTT; cdr3_aa: CASSPSGVGTEAFF
clone_size: -; d_call: TRBD2; v_call: TRBV5-4; j_call: TRBJ2-2; cdr3_nt: TGTGCCAGCAGCACACGGACTAGCGGGCCGAGGGGCACCGGGGAGCTGTTTTTT; cdr3_aa: CASSTRTSGPRGTGELFF
clone_size: -; d_call: -; v_call: TRBV28; j_call: TRBJ1-5; cdr3_nt: TGTGCCAGCAGGACCGGGGCGTTAAATCAGCCCCAGCATTTT; cdr3_aa: CASRTGALNQPQHF
clone_size: -; d_call: -; v_call: TRBV7-3; j_call: TRBJ1-1; cdr3_nt: TGTGCCAGCAGCCTAGGGCCGCGGGACACTGAAGCTTTCTTT; cdr3_aa: CASSLGPRDTEAFF
clone_size: -; d_call: TRBD2; v_call: TRBV9; j_call: TRBJ2-1; cdr3_nt: TGTGCCAGCAGCCCACGGACTAGCGGGCTGAATGAGCAGTTCTTC; cdr3_aa: CASSPRTSGLNEQFF
clone_size: -; d_call: -; v_call: TRBV19; j_call: TRBJ2-3; cdr3_nt: TGTGCCAGTAGTATTCACGGTCATACGCAGTATTTT; cdr3_aa: CASSIHGHTQYF
clone_size: -; d_call: -; v_call: TRBV7-3; j_call: TRBJ2-2; cdr3_nt: TGTGCCAGCAGCTTAGGGTTGGGGGCCGGGGAGCTGTTTTTT; cdr3_aa: CASSLGLGAGELFF
clone_size: few; d_call: TRBD2; v_call: TRBV10-3; j_call: TRBJ2-2; cdr3_nt: TGTGCCATCAGTGAGTCGACGCCCCGCCAACTAGCGCTATCCGGGGAGCTGTTTTTT; cdr3_aa: CAISESTPRQLALSGELFF